This T cell receptor beta chain was found in a study of T cell changes during pregnancy in multiple sclerosis. Data came from immunoSEQ multiplex PCR; TCRdb stores just in-frame clones and leaves some out. Of more than 65,000 clones listed, 88% were seen once; the top ten hold 3% to 3.5%. V was clipped by 6 bases and J by 11 bases; unmatched bases: 9. The CDR3 loop spans 12 amino acids. Germline V lookup: CDR1 MGHDK, CDR2 SYGVNS. The sample was peripheral blood, taken before pregnancy. The chain employs TRBV25-1 and TRBJ1-1; 7 bases are shared with TRBD1. The receptor's source is a female donor with multiple sclerosis, enrolled in a pregnancy study. CDR3 in amino acids: CASSGRGHMAFF. The CDR3 nucleotides read TGTGCCAGCAGCGGAAGGGGGCATATGGCTTTCTTT. Combining the CDR3 with reference TRBV25-1 and TRBJ1-1 gives the whole variable domain EADIYQTPRYLVIGTGKKITLECSQTMGHDKMYWYQQDPGMELHLIHYSYGVNSTEKGDLSSESTVSRIRTEHFPLTLESARPSHTSQYLCASSGRGHMAFFGQGTRLTVV.